The rows below give T cell receptor beta chains drawn from one sample of a study of cytomegalovirus exposure and HLA in healthy donors. Sequenced by immunoSEQ multiplex PCR; TCRdb stores in-frame clones only, minus some. The sample contains some 150,000 clones, approximately 72% of which appear only once. Sequencing was done on a sample of PBMCs. The receptors were sampled from a human donor in good health. CDR3s include the opening cysteine and the closing phenylalanine or tryptophan.

TRBV5-6,CASSPLGGVGSSGANVLTF
TRBV6-6,CASSYSVGDEAFF
TRBV7-8,CASSLAEGAMAFF
TRBV18,CASSPRTASGNTIYF
TRBV7-3,CASSIGTSGVTDTQYF
TRBV27,CASSLSQGTYEQYF
TRBV7-7,CASSLDRDTEAFF
TRBV4-3,CASSQERAADEAFF
TRBV18,CASSPGGAWTEAFF
TRBV11-2,CASSSNRVVGETQYF
TRBV27,CASSLSPGLGGYTF
TRBV7-7,CASSPRAGAPTYEQYF
TRBV5-1,CASSQGTGGRDTQYF
TRBV5-6,CASSLGQYPSYEQYF
TRBV5-1,CASSFQGPDGYTF
TRBV5-4,CASSLPGGTRGTQYF
TRBV4-1,CASSQSGDQPQHF
TRBV5-5,CASSSGPDFTSEAFF
TRBV5-6,CASSLGGAWGQGYTYAFF
TRBV7-3,CASSLPGGDTQYF
TRBV7-9,CASSLGQGYTEAFF
TRBV6-4,CASSAGNTGELFF
TRBV7-6,CASSTWKQGNTGELFF
TRBV9,CASSVWGRTGRDNEQFF
TRBV7-3,CASSLMPGGTGRTEAFF
TRBV5-1,CASSFAARRLYEQYF
TRBV11-2,CASSLRQGLEAFF
TRBV9,CASSDRGSNQPQHF
TRBV5-5,CASADMMVPEAFF
TRBV7-8,CASSFSGQGGQAFF
TRBV2,CASSVDRAGNTIYF
TRBV6-5,CATTVGYEQYF
TRBV30,CAVLGGDTEAFF
TRBV5-4,CASSLAGGGETQYF
TRBV14,CASSQGSGGASQYF
TRBV25-1,CASSQNTEAFF
TRBV7-2,CASSLDRGTEAFF
TRBV29-1,CSVVGSSYEQYF
TRBV7-7,CASSPSRGGAGGQFF
TRBV7-9,CASTPPTSSGNTIYF
TRBV5-1,CASSFDEGSITEAFF
TRBV9,CASSETDRGHTIYF
TRBV2,CASRLNMNTEAFF
TRBV19,CASRDQVLSGNTIYF
TRBV7-2,CASSLVAVQETQYF
TRBV7-3,CASSLSGGGVGELFF
TRBV6-1,CASNQGNSNQPQHF
TRBV2,CASTVVPENTEAFF
TRBV7-2,CASSLVLAGGTDTQYF
TRBV5-1,CASSLSGGASYEQYF
TRBV10-3,CAIREPSSGNTIYF
TRBV30,CAWSKGTVAPYEQYF
TRBV19,CASSIPRRGRMYEQYF